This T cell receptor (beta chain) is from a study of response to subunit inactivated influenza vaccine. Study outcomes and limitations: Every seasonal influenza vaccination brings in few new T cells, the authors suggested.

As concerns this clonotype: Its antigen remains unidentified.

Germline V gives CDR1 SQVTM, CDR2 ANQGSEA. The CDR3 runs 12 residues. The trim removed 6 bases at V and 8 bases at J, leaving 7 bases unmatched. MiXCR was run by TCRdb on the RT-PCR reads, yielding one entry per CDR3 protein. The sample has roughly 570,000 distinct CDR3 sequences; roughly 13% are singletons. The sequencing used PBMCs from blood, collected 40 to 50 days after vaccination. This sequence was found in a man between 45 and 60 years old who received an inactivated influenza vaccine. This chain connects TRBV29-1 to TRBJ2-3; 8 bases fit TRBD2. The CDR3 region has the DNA TGCAGCGTGGCGGGAGGTCGGGGTACGCAGTATTTT. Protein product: CSVAGGRGTQYF.